The 18 T cell receptor beta chains below come from one sample, sequenced in a study of regulatory T cells in long-lasting Graves disease. iRepertoire HTBI primers and Arm-PCR of CDR3 regions built TCR beta libraries. TCRdb reprocessed the multiplex PCR reads via MiXCR and lists one record per CDR3 protein. The sample contains over 250,000 distinct CDR3 sequences, more than 20% of which appear only once. Indicated time point: persistent/refractory GD, antithyroid drugs over 5 years with positive TRAb. PBMCs provided the RNA from which the TCR library was made. This material consisted of peripheral blood mononuclear cells (PBMCs), taken when the disease was refractory, from a patient treated with antithyroid drugs. All receptors derive from a female donor with Graves disease.

The chain couples TRBV5-1 to TRBJ1-4; D remains ambiguous. Trimming removed 6 bases from V and 4 bases from J, with 13 bases in between. The CDR3 runs 14 residues. Germline CDR1 SGHRS, CDR2 YFSETQ. Here the CDR3 reads CASTADHRNEKLFF. The CDR3 DNA reads TGCGCCAGCACGGCGGACCACCGTAATGAAAAACTGTTTTTT.

This clonotype was detected only a few times. The chain has TRBV4-2 and TRBJ1-1; unclear D gene. This CDR3 is 15 amino acids long. CDR1 LGHNA and CDR2 YNFKEQ come from the germline V gene. Trimming removed 0 bases at V and 4 bases at J, with 12 bases between. In nucleotides, the CDR3 is TGTGCCAGCAGCCAAGATCCCGGGTTGAGCACTGAAGCTTTCTTT. Its translation is CASSQDPGLSTEAFF.

The chain employs TRBV5-1 and TRBJ1-1; TRBD1 agrees at 12 bases. The J segment lost 1 base and the V segment lost 4 bases, leaving 8 bases of the junction unmatched. Germline-derived CDR1 and CDR2 are SGHRS and YFSETQ. There are 17 residues in the CDR3. The CDR3 spells CASSGGTGGTRNTEAFF. The DNA of the CDR3 is TGCGCCAGCAGCGGAGGGACAGGGGGCACGAGGAACACTGAAGCTTTCTTT.

This clonotype showed up many times. The DNA of the CDR3 is TGTGCCAGCAGTGAGGTAGGGTACAACACTGAAGCTTTCTTT. Residues: CASSEVGYNTEAFF. This chain links TRBV6-1 with TRBJ1-1; no clear D gene. The germline gives CDR1 MNHNS, CDR2 SASEGT. The germline V and J ends were trimmed by 3 bases and 2 bases, with 10 bases remaining between them. CDR3 length: 14 residues.

The chain has TRBV20-1 and TRBJ2-3; 7 nucleotides line up with TRBD2. J gave up 2 bases and V 6 bases, and 8 bases lay outside the gene matches. This CDR3 comprises 14 residues. Germline CDR1 and CDR2: DFQATT and SNEGSKA (reference sequence). The CDR3 DNA sequence: TGCAGTGCAAGTCTAGCGGACAACACAGATACGCAGTATTTT. Protein sequence: CSASLADNTDTQYF.

This clonotype has at least ten counts. This chain uses TRBV6-5 with TRBJ1-6; 8 bases align to TRBD1. Germline lookup yields CDR1 MNHEY and CDR2 SVGAGI. The CDR3 is 15 amino acids. V lost 2 bases and J lost 10; bases outside the gene matches: 7. The CDR3 loop reads CASSYQDRADSPLHF. Written as DNA, the CDR3 is TGTGCCAGCAGTTACCAGGACAGGGCGGACTCACCCCTCCACTTT.

This chain uses TRBV28 with TRBJ2-1; D possibly corresponds to TRBD2 (6 bases). CDR3 length: 14 residues. Germline assignment: CDR1 MDHEN and CDR2 SYDVKM. V was cut by 4 bases and J by 4 bases, with 11 bases left in between. The CDR3 sequence: CASSWSAGYNEQFF. DNA of the CDR3: TGTGCCAGCAGTTGGTCAGCGGGTTACAATGAGCAGTTCTTC.

The rearrangement joins TRBV20-1 to TRBJ2-7; 14 bases align to TRBD2. CDR1 is DFQATT, CDR2 SNEGSKA, per germline (reference sequence). V lost 6 bases, J lost 7 bases, and 8 bases stayed unmatched. The CDR3 is 14 residues long. CDR3 sequence: CSAEGLAGDNEQYF. The DNA for the CDR3 is TGCAGTGCGGAGGGACTAGCGGGAGATAATGAGCAGTACTTC.

The chain employs TRBV7-6 and TRBJ2-7; weak D call: TRBD2 (5 bases). V was trimmed by 5 bases and J by 2 bases, leaving 16 bases between them. The length of the CDR3 is 15 residues. From germline, CDR1 is SGHVS and CDR2 FNYEAQ. CDR3: CASSPERVLTYEQYF. The DNA for the CDR3 is TGTGCCAGCAGCCCAGAGAGGGTCTTGACCTACGAGCAGTACTTC.

The table lists this clonotype with many counts. The chain links TRBV30 to TRBJ1-2; D gene ambiguous. This CDR3 has 11 residues. Trimming stripped 8 bases from V and 3 bases from J, with 10 bases between. The germline gives CDR1 GTSNPN, CDR2 SVGIG (reference sequence). For the CDR3, the DNA is TGTGCCATCGTAGTCTACTATGGCTACACCTTC. This translates into CAIVVYYGYTF.

The sample holds many counts of this clonotype. V is TRBV7-9 and J is TRBJ1-2; 8 positions agree with TRBD1. The CDR3 has 17 amino acids. Germline values: CDR1 SEHNR, CDR2 FQNEAQ (reference sequence). The trim removed 1 base at V and 4 bases at J, leaving 11 bases unmatched. In nucleotides, the CDR3 is TGTGCCAGCAGCTTAGGAGGAGTTCAGGGGGCCAGCTATGGCTACACCTTC. Its protein is CASSLGGVQGASYGYTF.

This clonotype was recorded a few times. The chain has TRBV7-9 and TRBJ1-2; D is undetermined. Germline CDR1 and CDR2: SEHNR and FQNEAQ (reference sequence). The CDR3 loop spans 13 amino acids. The V and J ends lost 3 bases and 4 bases respectively, with 9 bases between them. The CDR3 bases are TGTGCCAGCAGCTTCCCGCCTTCCTATGGCTACACCTTC. Its protein product is CASSFPPSYGYTF.

This clonotype was recorded many times. The chain uses TRBV10-3 and TRBJ2-5; D is undetermined. V was shortened by 5 bases and J by 0 bases, with 10 bases between the two germline ends. The CDR3 length is 14 residues. Germline V gene lookup returns CDR1 ENHRY and CDR2 SYGVKD. DNA of the CDR3: TGTGCCATCAGTTCGCAGACCAACCAAGAGACCCAGTACTTC. This gives the protein CAISSQTNQETQYF.

The chain uses TRBV9 and TRBJ2-5; TRBD2 aligns across 11 bases. The CDR3 is 13 residues long. Germline trimming cut 5 bases from V and 4 bases from J; bases unmatched to any gene: 1. The germline CDR1 and CDR2 sequences are SGDLS and YYNGEE. The chain's CDR3 is CASRGTSGETQYF. The CDR3, as DNA: TGTGCCAGCAGGGGGACTAGCGGAGAGACCCAGTACTTC.

This clonotype has ten or more counts. V and J are TRBV29-1 and TRBJ1-2, with D hard to call. This CDR3 contains 12 residues. The germline CDR1 and CDR2 sequences are SQVTM and ANQGSEA. The V end was cut by 1 base, the J end by 7 bases, with 10 bases between. The CDR3 DNA follows: TGCAGCGTTGAAGCCTACTTGCGTGGCTACACCTTC. This translates into CSVEAYLRGYTF.

The rearrangement joins TRBV19 to TRBJ1-1, with TRBD1 matching over 8 bases. The germline gives CDR1 LNHDA, CDR2 SQIVND (reference sequence). CDR3 length: 13 amino acids. V gave up 6 bases and J gave up 3 bases; unmatched junction bases: 3. CDR3 region: CASSRGLYTEAFF. DNA of the CDR3: TGTGCCAGTAGCAGGGGGCTGTACACTGAAGCTTTCTTT. Filled out from reference TRBV19 and TRBJ1-1, the complete variable domain reads DGGITQSPKYLFRKEGQNVTLSCEQNLNHDAMYWYRQDPGQGLRLIYYSQIVNDFQKGDIAEGYSVSREKKESFPLTVTSAQKNPTAFYLCASSRGLYTEAFFGQGTRLTVV.

The V and J genes are TRBV10-3 and TRBJ1-2; no clear D. Germline V gene sequence: CDR1 ENHRY, CDR2 SYGVKD. There are 11 residues in the CDR3. V lost 8 bases to trimming and J lost 4 bases, with 8 bases between them. This chain's CDR3 is CAIQNIYGYTF. DNA of the CDR3: TGTGCCATCCAGAACATCTATGGCTACACCTTC.

The rearrangement joins TRBV6-2 or TRBV6-3 to TRBJ2-2, with a weak D call TRBD2 (5 bases). Germline CDR1 reads MNHEY; CDR2 reads SVGEGT. The CDR3 is made up of 15 amino acids. V gave up 5 bases and J gave up 1 base, with 11 bases separating them. The DNA of the CDR3 is TGTGCCAGCAGTAGGACTGGCGTGAACACCGGGGAGCTGTTTTTT. Translation: CASSRTGVNTGELFF.